This entry describes one T cell receptor (beta chain). No cognate antigen has been identified for it. Base qualities were left out, and no much larger clone turns up one base away. Collaborating institutions collected whole blood in K2EDTA tubes following their own protocols. For TCRbeta analysis, collaborators shipped samples as frozen whole blood, isolated PBMCs, or DNA extracted from either of those sample types. CDR1 and CDR2, per the germline V gene, are SGHRS and YFSETQ. From the cysteine through the phenylalanine, the CDR3 covers 16 amino acids. The DNA shown is the 48-base CDR3, in frame from base 1. V ends up 4 bases short and J 8 bases short, with an unmatched junction base count of 11. The source of the sample is a study of blood T cell repertoires in COVID-19 (dated by TCRdb to 2020 to 2022). About the investigation overall: Samples from collaborators originated in the United States, Italy and Spain and spanned both the acute and convalescent phases of COVID-19. The material from the prospective study consisted of cDNA or gDNA derived from T cells, B-cell-depleted T cells, or PBMCs. Subjects who had been exposed to COVID-19, were actively infected with it, or had recovered from it provided the deeply sampled blood TCRbeta repertoires that made up the dataset. The repertoires were released in a freely available public database meant as a resource for research on the immune response to SARS-CoV-2. Samples were obtained from the ongoing ImmuneRACE study (first 160 participants) and from about 1,300 subjects provided by 6 global collaborators. Sample metadata almost always included a de-identified subject ID, COVID-19 status, age in years and sex. Where available, HLA class I and class II types were taken from metadata supplied by the sample provider and were not determined by assay-based typing. The research as a whole found: The amount of clinical and demographic metadata varied by source and participant and was provided uncurated.

TCRbeta CDR3 regions were amplified from genomic DNA using the immunoSEQ Assay, a bias-controlled multiplex PCR. Per the source publication's procedure: The number of nucleated cells in each sample was estimated by amplification of reference gene primers within the assay. Sequence reads were collapsed and filtered to measure the absolute abundance of every unique TCRbeta CDR3 rearrangement. For each sample, productive Simpson clonality was calculated as the square root of Simpson's diversity index across productive rearrangements. In its TCRdb copy, this immuneACCESS table keeps in-frame sequences only and misses some clones. Where compared with another copy, unresolved V genes explain less than half of these, and the others have no known cause. V and J calls and clone size are copied from that table; D and trimming were computed from the DNA. This sample is represented by approximately 400,000 clones; more than 80% of them were singletons. Of the sample, 1.2% falls within the top ten clones.

The sequence was obtained from a man in his forties with acute or convalescent COVID-19. What was sequenced was peripheral blood. The rearranged chain carries TRBV5-1 and TRBJ2-1; TRBD1 agrees with 11 junctional bases. At the DNA level, the sequence is TGCGCCAGCAGCGTGGACAGGGGGCAAAGTTGGGATGAGCAGTTCTTC. It translates as CASSVDRGQSWDEQFF. Reference TRBV5-1 and TRBJ2-1 proteins supply the regions before and after the CDR3; the full variable domain is: KAGVTQTPRYLIKTRGQQVTLSCSPISGHRSVSWYQQTPGQGLQFLFEYFSETQRNKGNFPGRFSGRQFSNSRSEMNVSTLELGDSALYLCASSVDRGQSWDEQFFGPGTRLTVL.